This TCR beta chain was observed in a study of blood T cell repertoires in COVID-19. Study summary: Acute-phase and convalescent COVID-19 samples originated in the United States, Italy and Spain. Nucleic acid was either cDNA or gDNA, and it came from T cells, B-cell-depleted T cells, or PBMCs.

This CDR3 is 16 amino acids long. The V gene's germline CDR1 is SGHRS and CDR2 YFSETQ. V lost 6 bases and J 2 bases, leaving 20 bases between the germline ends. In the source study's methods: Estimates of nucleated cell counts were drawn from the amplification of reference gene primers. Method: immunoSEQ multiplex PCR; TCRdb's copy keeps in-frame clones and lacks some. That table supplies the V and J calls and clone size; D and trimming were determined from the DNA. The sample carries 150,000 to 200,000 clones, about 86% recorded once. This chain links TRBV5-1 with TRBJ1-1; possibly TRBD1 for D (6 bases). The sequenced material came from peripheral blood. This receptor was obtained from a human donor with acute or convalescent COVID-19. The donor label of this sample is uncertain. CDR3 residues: CASTRRGNRDNTEAFF. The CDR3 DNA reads TGCGCCAGCACCCGACGGGGTAACAGGGATAACACTGAAGCTTTCTTT. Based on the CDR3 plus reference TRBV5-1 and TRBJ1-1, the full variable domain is KAGVTQTPRYLIKTRGQQVTLSCSPISGHRSVSWYQQTPGQGLQFLFEYFSETQRNKGNFPGRFSGRQFSNSRSEMNVSTLELGDSALYLCASTRRGNRDNTEAFFGQGTRLTVV.